This T cell receptor (beta chain) was documented in a study of response to subunit inactivated influenza vaccine. General study results and limits: Few new T cells, the authors suggested, are recruited by each seasonal influenza vaccination.

This clonotype was counted at least ten times. Its antigen is as yet unknown. TCRdb redid the calling of the RT-PCR reads with MiXCR, one entry per CDR3 protein. The sample records hundreds of thousands of distinct CDR3 sequences, approximately 14% being singletons. The sample here was PBMCs from blood, taken about 12 days after vaccination. This TCR was recovered from a man aged 50 or older who received an inactivated influenza vaccine.

The CDR3 sequence: CASSQDRGSYEQYF. The CDR3, as DNA: TGCGCCAGCAGCCAAGACAGGGGATCATACGAGCAGTACTTC. This chain uses TRBV4-3 with TRBJ2-7, with D tentatively TRBD1 (6 bases). The germline gives CDR1 LGHNA, CDR2 YSLEER. V was clipped by 0 bases and J by 4 bases, with 10 bases between them. The CDR3 contains 14 residues.